The following is a T cell receptor (beta chain) sequence with its context. This clonotype was seen at least ten times. The antigen it recognizes is unknown. Base qualities are missing; no much larger clone stands one base away. These data belong to a study of T cells after yellow fever vaccination (dated by TCRdb to between 2018 and 2020). For the wider study: The SMART-Seq v4 Ultra Low Input RNA kit was used to prepare libraries from fractions with low cell numbers. To follow T-cell clones before and after both primary and booster YFV17D yellow fever vaccination, bulk TCR alpha and beta repertoires underwent longitudinal sequencing. Two healthy male donors made up the cohort, one aged 18 to 29 years and the other aged 30 to 40 years. Blood was collected at multiple timepoints before and after primary and secondary immunization, and bulk PBMC replicates and cell subsets were isolated.

The reads were generated on an Illumina NovaSeq 6000. Synthesis of TCR cDNA relied on 5'RACE template switching, a step that introduced a universal primer site along with unique molecular identifiers. Priming for cDNA synthesis came from both the TCR alpha and TCR beta constant segments. Two PCR steps were used to amplify libraries, with sample barcodes and sequencing adapters being added in the second step. Sequencing of libraries was done on Illumina HiSeq 2500 (2x100 bp) or NovaSeq (2x150 bp). As for how the authors treated the data: Reads were demultiplexed and collapsed into UMI consensus sequences with MIGEC, and V(D)J alignment was performed with MiXCR. Using edgeR on replicate PBMC samples, clonotypes were called vaccine-responding if FDR was below 0.01 and the log2 fold change was above 5 up to day 15. Each bulk clonotype received a CD4 or CD8 identity based on whether the sequenced CD4 or CD8 repertoire contained that clonotype at higher abundance. TCRdb applied fastp at Q25 and MiXCR to the public reads, then kept only in-frame beta chains. Each entry merges the rows of one CDR3 protein and shows their most common DNA and genes. The V and J calls reflect TCRdb's pipeline rather than the authors' work. Counted in this sample were some 320,000 distinct CDR3 sequences; roughly 4.3% of them appeared once. Of the sample, approximately 25% is held by the ten largest clones.

The treatment or condition tag for this specimen amounts to: live attenuated yellow fever vaccine strain. At each blood-draw timepoint, two biological replicates of bulk PBMCs were obtained. A standard Ficoll-Paque protocol was used to isolate PBMCs from peripheral blood. TriZol was used to extract RNA from bulk PBMCs, CD4 and CD8 fractions, and dextramer-positive and dextramer-negative fractions. V trim: 6 bases; J trim: 5 bases; unmatched bases: 2. Counted from cysteine to phenylalanine, this CDR3 has 12 amino acids. The kept DNA is CDR3 alone, 36 bases in frame from the first base. As encoded in the germline V gene (reference sequence), CDR1 is DFQATT while CDR2 is SNEGSKA. Summary of the overall study and its limitations: After the booster, most of the clones that had expanded following primary vaccination were detected again (just under 97% of CD4 and around 90% of CD8), which suggests that memory was broadly maintained. Computational filtering was required because FACS-sorted repertoires could contain abundant contaminating clonotypes from the bulk population. A small share of clonotypes occurred in both CD4 and CD8 compartments, likely arising from convergent recombination. Compared with the primary T-cell response, the secondary T-cell response was faster but weaker, reaching its peak on day 5 rather than on day 15. Only a couple of donors were included in the study, so the extent to which the findings can be generalized is limited.

This chain is built from TRBV20-1 and TRBJ1-5, with 9 bases in between that match TRBD1. Specimen: PBMCs, collected 5 days after the yellow fever booster vaccination. The TCR was taken from a man aged 18 to 35 who received the YFV17D yellow fever vaccine. CDR3 loop: CSARQGDQPQHF. At the DNA level, the sequence is TGCAGTGCCCGACAGGGGGATCAGCCCCAGCATTTT.